One sample yielded the 31 T cell receptor beta chains listed below, sequenced in a study of post-analysis software for immune sequencing data. Study outcomes and limitations: In patients, TRBV5-6, TRBV5-1 and TRBV20-1 belonged to five TRBV segments found more frequently than in controls.

Unique molecular identifiers were present in the TCR beta cDNA libraries. Using its own MiXCR run on the PCR reads, TCRdb lists one record per CDR3 protein. The table has approximately 770,000 distinct CDR3 sequences, 40% to 55% seen once; the top ten hold 4.9%. Antigens of these TCRs are unknown. Sequenced sample: blood. The receptors were gathered from a girl aged 10 to 17 with multiple sclerosis.

This clonotype was counted a few times. The rearrangement joins TRBV20-1 to TRBJ2-1; no reliable D call. Germline V lookup: CDR1 DFQATT, CDR2 SNEGSKA (reference sequence). CDR3 size: 13 residues. V gave up 3 bases and J gave up 2 bases, with 8 bases separating them. In DNA form, the CDR3 reads TGCAGTGCTAGTGTGGGTCCCTACAATGAGCAGTTCTTC. Protein sequence: CSASVGPYNEQFF.

This chain uses TRBV15 with TRBJ1-2, with 8 bases matching TRBD1. The CDR3 extends over 20 amino acids. Germline V gene sequence: CDR1 LNHNV, CDR2 YYDKDF (reference sequence). J gave up 8 bases and V 5 bases, and 28 bases lay outside the gene matches. The CDR3 nucleotides read TGTGCCACCAGCGGAGGACATCCCCAGGGGGCTCTCTCTTTAACGCGGGGCTACACCTTC. The encoded protein is CATSGGHPQGALSLTRGYTF.

The chain carries TRBV12-3 or TRBV12-4 and TRBJ1-1; D is unclear. The CDR3 spans 14 residues. Between the trimmed V and J ends, which lost 3 bases and 1 base, there was a span of 9 bases. The CDR3 DNA reads as TGTGCCAGCAGTTTTGACACTACGAACACTGAAGCTTTCTTT. Translating it yields CASSFDTTNTEAFF.

A word on this clonotype: Germline and junction disagree at one end, which may indicate a read error. This sequence joins TRBV9 and TRBJ1-4, with TRBD1 matching 12 bases. The CDR3 has 17 residues. Germline CDR1 reads SGDLS; CDR2 reads YYNGEE. The CDR3 DNA follows: TGTGCCAGCAGCGTAGCCGGTTCGGGACAGGGGGCTGAAGAACTGTTTTTT. It specifies CASSVAGSGQGAEELFF.

This chain connects TRBV11-1 to TRBJ2-4; D gene unclear. The end of the DNA is better explained by TRBJ2-7, so the J call may be wrong. Per germline, CDR1 SGHAT and CDR2 FQDESV (reference sequence). The CDR3 extends over 13 amino acids. CDR3 sequence (DNA): TGTGCCAGCAGCTTTACGTCCCTCTACGAGCAGTACTTC. The encoded protein is CASSFTSLYEQYF.

For this clonotype: A much larger clone is a single base away; this may be a read error. The chain has TRBV6-1 and TRBJ1-5; no reliable D call. Germline V gene lookup returns CDR1 MNHNS and CDR2 SASEGT. CDR3 length equals 13 residues. In DNA form, the CDR3 reads TGTGTCAGCAGTGATAGTTTCGATCAGCCCCAGCATTTT. Its translation is CVSSDSFDQPQHF.

The chain has TRBV19 and TRBJ1-1; no clear D. Germline assignment: CDR1 LNHDA and CDR2 SQIVND (reference sequence). The V end lost 0 bases, the J end lost 8 bases, and 10 bases lay between the germline ends. This CDR3 region has 13 residues. CDR3 protein: CASSIDYSQEAFF. In DNA form, the CDR3 reads TGTGCCAGTAGTATAGACTACTCCCAAGAAGCTTTCTTT.

CDR3 sequence reads: CASSYGTNYEQYF. The CDR3 nucleotides are TGTGCCAGCAGTTACGGCACTAACTACGAGCAGTACTTC. V and J are TRBV27 and TRBJ2-7; D not resolved. CDR3 length: 13 residues. Between the trimmed V and J ends, which lost 4 bases and 3 bases, there was a span of 10 bases. Germline CDR1 MNHEY, CDR2 SMNVEV (reference sequence).

The chain employs TRBV28 and TRBJ1-1; tentatively, D is TRBD1 (5 bases). The CDR3 sequence is 15 residues long. V dropped 6 bases and J dropped 5 bases, with 19 bases sitting between them. Germline values: CDR1 MDHEN, CDR2 SYDVKM. The CDR3 spells CASSPSSGGSTEAFF. CDR3 coding DNA: TGTGCCAGCAGCCCTTCCTCGGGGGGGAGTACTGAAGCTTTCTTT.

The chain recombines TRBV28 with TRBJ2-3; TRBD1 matches 10 bases. This CDR3 has 15 residues. V dropped 4 bases and J dropped 6; count of bases not matched to a gene: 7. The germline CDR1 and CDR2 sequences are MDHEN and SYDVKM. The chain's CDR3 is CASSSGPGQGDTQYF. CDR3 bases: TGTGCCAGCAGTTCAGGCCCGGGACAGGGGGATACGCAGTATTTT.

Only a few counts were recorded for this clonotype. The chain carries TRBV27 and TRBJ1-4, with D unclear. The V gene's germline CDR1 is MNHEY and CDR2 SMNVEV (reference sequence). The ends were cut back, 3 bases at V and 6 bases at J, with 11 bases in the middle. This CDR3 spans 14 amino acids. The CDR3 region is CASSFGRWDEKLFF. The DNA for the CDR3 is TGTGCCAGCAGTTTTGGCAGGTGGGATGAAAAACTGTTTTTT.

This chain connects TRBV7-9 to TRBJ2-7; 7 bases line up with TRBD1. V lost 4 bases and J lost 3; bases outside the gene matches: 15. The CDR3 sequence is 17 residues long. Germline V lookup: CDR1 SEHNR, CDR2 FQNEAQ (reference sequence). CDR3 in DNA: TGTGCCAGCAGCTCCCCCTTGAGCCGGACAGGAGTCTACGAGCAGTACTTC. Translation gives CASSSPLSRTGVYEQYF.

The rearrangement uses TRBV28 and TRBJ2-5, with 11 bases that match TRBD2. CDR3 size: 18 residues. The trim removed 6 bases at V and 6 bases at J, leaving 18 bases unmatched. Germline V lookup: CDR1 MDHEN, CDR2 SYDVKM. CDR3 coding DNA: TGTGCCAGCAGGACTCATCCGGGACTAGCGGCGAGTCCCAAGACCCAGTACTTC. Protein sequence: CASRTHPGLAASPKTQYF.

V is TRBV27 and J is TRBJ2-7; D may be TRBD2 (6 bases). In germline, CDR1 is MNHEY, CDR2 SMNVEV (reference sequence). This CDR3 is built from 15 residues. Trimming cost V 2 bases and J 1 base, with 12 bases left between them. CDR3 sequence (DNA): TGTGCCAGCAGTTTACAACCCGGGACTTCCTACGAGCAGTACTTC. Translation: CASSLQPGTSYEQYF.

Ten or more counts support this clonotype. This rearrangement joins TRBV7-6 to TRBJ2-5, with D unclear. This CDR3 is 16 amino acids long. Per germline, CDR1 SGHVS and CDR2 FNYEAQ. Trimming took 2 bases from V and 2 from J, leaving 15 bases between them. For the CDR3, the DNA is TGTGCCAGCAGCTTACCCCCGTACGAGTTACAAGAGACCCAGTACTTC. Translated, it gives CASSLPPYELQETQYF.

The chain uses TRBV20-1 and TRBJ2-3, with 11 nucleotides matching TRBD2. CDR3 length equals 16 residues. Germline lookup yields CDR1 DFQATT and CDR2 SNEGSKA (reference sequence). The trim removed 0 bases at V and 7 bases at J, leaving 9 bases unmatched. The CDR3 nucleotides are TGCAGTGCTAGAGATGGTAGCGGGAGGGCGTGGAATACGCAGTATTTT. The encoded protein is CSARDGSGRAWNTQYF.

In the case of this clonotype: Since the CDR3 does not end with the conserved phenylalanine or tryptophan, this likely comes from a read error. The chain joins TRBV15 to TRBJ1-4; 8 positions match TRBD1. CDR3 length: 15 residues. With V trimmed by 5 bases and J by 6 bases, 8 bases remained unmatched. CDR1 is LNHNV, CDR2 YYDKDF, per germline (reference sequence). The chain's CDR3 is CATSVVDRVDEKLFY. The CDR3 bases are TGTGCCACCAGCGTAGTGGACAGGGTGGATGAAAAACTGTTTTAT.

V and J are TRBV15 and TRBJ2-6; D uncertain. The V gene lost 4 bases and the J gene lost 0 bases, with 7 bases spanning the gap. The CDR3 contains 15 residues. Germline V CDR1 and CDR2: LNHNV, YYDKDF (reference sequence). CDR3 coding DNA: TGTGCCACCAGCATCGACGCCTCTGGGGCCAACGTCCTGACTTTC. Protein sequence: CATSIDASGANVLTF.

This clonotype was detected ten times or more. The chain combines TRBV5-1 with TRBJ2-7; 7 nucleotides line up with TRBD1. This CDR3 contains 14 residues. V trimming: 4 bases; J trimming: 2 bases; junction bases outside the gene matches: 6. Germline CDR1 reads SGHRS; CDR2 reads YFSETQ. The CDR3 here is CASSLPGQTYEQYF. In DNA form, the CDR3 reads TGCGCCAGCAGCCTTCCGGGACAGACCTACGAGCAGTACTTC.

The CDR3: CASNPDRGHRGYTF. CDR3 DNA sequence: TGCGCCAGCAACCCGGACAGGGGGCATCGGGGCTACACCTTC. The chain recombines TRBV5-1 with TRBJ1-2; 11 bases fit TRBD1. From germline, CDR1 is SGHRS and CDR2 YFSETQ. Unmatched junction bases numbered 9, after V lost 6 bases and J lost 8 bases. The length of the CDR3 is 14 residues.

This sequence joins TRBV12-3 or TRBV12-4 and TRBJ2-5, with 7 bases fitting TRBD1. Trimming took 2 bases from V and 5 from J; bases not matched to a gene: 8. This CDR3 contains 15 residues. CDR3 residues: CASSLTGTAGETQYF. The CDR3 coding sequence is TGTGCCAGCAGTTTAACCGGGACAGCAGGCGAGACCCAGTACTTC.

The genes are TRBV9 and TRBJ2-5, with a weak D call TRBD1 (5 bases). V was pared by 0 bases and J by 0 bases, with 9 bases between. Per germline, CDR1 SGDLS and CDR2 YYNGEE. The length of the CDR3 is 15 residues. The CDR3 loop is CASSVGTSYQETQYF. The CDR3 DNA reads as TGTGCCAGCAGCGTAGGGACATCGTACCAAGAGACCCAGTACTTC.

The chain couples TRBV14 to TRBJ1-2; D possibly corresponds to TRBD1 (5 bases). Deletions cut 1 base from V and 4 bases from J, with 13 bases between. Per the germline V gene, CDR1 is SGHDN and CDR2 is FVKESK. CDR3 length: 15 amino acids. CDR3 nucleotide sequence: TGTGCCAGCAGCCAAGTCCCGACAGCCTCCTATGGCTACACCTTC. Translating it yields CASSQVPTASYGYTF.

The chain joins TRBV7-9 to TRBJ2-4, with D uncertain. Germline CDR1 SEHNR, CDR2 FQNEAQ (reference sequence). The CDR3 has 15 residues. The V end lost 1 base, the J end lost 9 bases, and 16 bases lay between the germline ends. This chain's CDR3 is CASSLDSLVLGIQYF. The CDR3 DNA sequence: TGTGCCAGCAGCTTAGATTCGCTAGTGCTTGGCATTCAGTACTTC.

A few counts support this clonotype. CDR3 in DNA: TGCGCCAGCAGCTTCCTTCCCCGACAGGGTTGGGGCAATGAGCAGTTCTTC. Protein: CASSFLPRQGWGNEQFF. The V and J genes are TRBV5-1 and TRBJ2-1; 7 nucleotides match TRBD1. The CDR3 extends over 17 amino acids. Germline CDR1 and CDR2: SGHRS and YFSETQ. The trim removed 2 bases at V and 6 bases at J, leaving 14 bases unmatched.

This chain joins TRBV20-1 and TRBJ2-7, with D unresolved. This CDR3 has 14 residues. V lost 1 base and J 0 bases, leaving 10 bases between the germline ends. Germline V CDR1 and CDR2: DFQATT, SNEGSKA (reference sequence). CDR3 coding DNA: TGCAGTGCTAGAGTCCTGACCACCTCCTACGAGCAGTACTTC. This codes for CSARVLTTSYEQYF.

The rearrangement joins TRBV12-3 or TRBV12-4 to TRBJ2-3; tentatively, D is TRBD1 or TRBD2 (5 bases each). Trimming left V 2 bases short and J 1 base short, with 19 bases between. The CDR3 spans 18 residues. In DNA form, the CDR3 reads TGTGCCAGCAGTTTAAAGGGCCCGGGGCCAAAAGGCACAGATACGCAGTATTTT. It is translated as CASSLKGPGPKGTDTQYF.

This clonotype showed up just a few times. Germline is not matched at one junction end, which may reflect a read error. The J gene is TRBJ2-4, the V gene TRBV7-7; tentatively, D is TRBD1 (5 bases). Matching the DNA end better, TRBJ2-5 makes the J call doubtful. CDR3 length: 14 residues. The germline CDR1 and CDR2 sequences are SSHAT and FNYEAQ (reference sequence). In DNA form, the CDR3 reads TGTGCTAGCAGCTTACGGAGTTCAGGGGAGACCCAGTACTTC. Protein sequence: CASSLRSSGETQYF.

This rearrangement joins TRBV11-2 to TRBJ1-1; D is possibly TRBD1 (6 bases). Germline CDR1 reads SGHAT; CDR2 reads FQNNGV. Between the trimmed V and J ends, which lost 5 bases and 4 bases, there was a span of 17 bases. The CDR3 runs to 15 residues. CDR3 in DNA: TGTGCCAGCAGCCCAGGGACCAGGGGACCCACTGAAGCTTTCTTT. Protein sequence: CASSPGTRGPTEAFF.

The chain is built from TRBV20-1 and TRBJ2-7; weak D call: TRBD1 (5 bases). Germline values: CDR1 DFQATT, CDR2 SNEGSKA (reference sequence). Between the trimmed V and J ends, which lost 4 bases and 2 bases, there was a span of 12 bases. The CDR3 has 13 residues. CDR3 DNA: TGCAGTGCTATTGCAGGGTACCCCTACGAGCAGTACTTC. Translated: CSAIAGYPYEQYF.

The chain employs TRBV20-1 and TRBJ1-2; unclear D gene. Germline CDR1 reads DFQATT; CDR2 reads SNEGSKA (reference sequence). CDR3 length: 16 residues. The V gene lost 3 bases and the J gene lost 4 bases, with 21 bases spanning the gap. The DNA for the CDR3 is TGCAGTGCTAGTCCCCTCGGGAGCTTCGGGCTCTATGGCTACACCTTC. Amino acid sequence: CSASPLGSFGLYGYTF.